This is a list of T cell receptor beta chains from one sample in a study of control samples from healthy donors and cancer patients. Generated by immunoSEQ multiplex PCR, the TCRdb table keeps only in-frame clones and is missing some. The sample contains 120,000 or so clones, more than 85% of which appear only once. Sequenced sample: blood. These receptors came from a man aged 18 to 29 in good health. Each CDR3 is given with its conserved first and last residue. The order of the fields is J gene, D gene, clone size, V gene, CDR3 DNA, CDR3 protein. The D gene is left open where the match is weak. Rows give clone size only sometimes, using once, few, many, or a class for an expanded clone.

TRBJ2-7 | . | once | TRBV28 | TGTGCCAGCAGTAAGATGGACAGTCCCCGGGAGCAGTACTTC | CASSKMDSPREQYF
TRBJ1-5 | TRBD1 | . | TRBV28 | TGTGCCAGCAGTAAAAACAGGGGGGATCATCAGCCCCAGCATTTT | CASSKNRGDHQPQHF
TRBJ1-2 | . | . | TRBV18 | TGTGCCAGCTCACCACCGGGGGTGGGGCCTGGCTACACCTTC | CASSPPGVGPGYTF
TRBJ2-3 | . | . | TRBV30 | TGTGCCTGGAGTGTAATAGCGCCTACGCAGTATTTT | CAWSVIAPTQYF
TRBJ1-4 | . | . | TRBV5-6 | TGTGCCAGCAGCTTGGGGCAGGGGATATCAACTAATGAAAAACTGTTTTTT | CASSLGQGISTNEKLFF
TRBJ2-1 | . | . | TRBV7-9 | TGTGCCAGCCTATTTACTCTGAAAAACGAGCAGTTCTTC | CASLFTLKNEQFF
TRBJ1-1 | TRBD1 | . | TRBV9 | TGTGCCAGCAGCGTAGAAGGGGGCAGGGACACTGAAGCTTTCTTT | CASSVEGGRDTEAFF
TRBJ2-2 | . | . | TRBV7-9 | TGTGCCAGCAGCTTGTGGTTAGGGCAGCACACCGGGGAGCTGTTTTTT | CASSLWLGQHTGELFF
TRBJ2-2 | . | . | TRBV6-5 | TGTGCCAGCAGGCCCTACTCTGGCGGGGAGCTGTTTTTT | CASRPYSGGELFF
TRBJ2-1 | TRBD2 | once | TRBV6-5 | TGTGCCAGCAGCGCCGGGACTAGAGTATACAATGAGCAGTTCTTC | CASSAGTRVYNEQFF
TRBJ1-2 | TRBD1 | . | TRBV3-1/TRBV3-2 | TGTGCCAGCAGCCCTCGACAGGGGGCGGGTGGCTACACCTTC | CASSPRQGAGGYTF
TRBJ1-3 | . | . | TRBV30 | TGTGCCTGGAGTTTTACTAGCTCTGGAAACACCATATATTTT | CAWSFTSSGNTIYF
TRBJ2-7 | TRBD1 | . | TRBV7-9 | TGTGCCAGCAGCTCCGGGACAGGTCATTCCTCCTACGAGCAGTACTTC | CASSSGTGHSSYEQYF
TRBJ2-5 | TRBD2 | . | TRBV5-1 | TGCGCCAGCAGCCTAATAGCGGGAGGAGCGGTGGAGACCCAGTACTTC | CASSLIAGGAVETQYF
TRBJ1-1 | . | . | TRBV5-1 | TGCGCCAGCAGCTTACCGACAGCGAACACTGAAGCTTTCTTT | CASSLPTANTEAFF
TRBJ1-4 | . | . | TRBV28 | TGTGCCAGCAGTTTAGTCGTAGGGATGGATGAAAAACTGTTTTTT | CASSLVVGMDEKLFF
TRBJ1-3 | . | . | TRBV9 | TGTGCCAGCAGCGTAGACGGGCAGCCTCACTCTGGAAACACCATATATTTT | CASSVDGQPHSGNTIYF
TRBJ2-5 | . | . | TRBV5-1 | TGCGCCAGCAGCTTGGAGGGGGTCCAAGAGACCCAGTACTTC | CASSLEGVQETQYF
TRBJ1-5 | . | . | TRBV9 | TGTGCCAGCAGCGGACAAGGGGGCAATCAGCCCCAGCATTTT | CASSGQGGNQPQHF
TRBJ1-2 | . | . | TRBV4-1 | TGCGCCAGCAGCCAAGATGAAGGGGTATCCTCCTATGGCTACACCTTC | CASSQDEGVSSYGYTF
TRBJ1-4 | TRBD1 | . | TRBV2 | TGTGCCAGCAGTGGACAGGGAACCGTCACGTATTTTTTT | CASSGQGTVTYFF
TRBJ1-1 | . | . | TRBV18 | TGTGCCAGCTCACCACCGTCGGGGAATGAAGCTTTCTTT | CASSPPSGNEAFF
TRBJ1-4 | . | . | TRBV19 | TGTGCCAGTACGGGATTGGAACCAATTGAAAAACTGTTTTTT | CASTGLEPIEKLFF
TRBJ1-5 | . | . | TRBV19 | TGTGCCAGTAGTGACGGGGGGGGCGCGGGGCAGCCCCAGCATTTT | CASSDGGGAGQPQHF
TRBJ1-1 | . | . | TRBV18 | TGTGCCAGCTCACCGACAGCCGAGGGCACTGAAGCTTTCTTT | CASSPTAEGTEAFF
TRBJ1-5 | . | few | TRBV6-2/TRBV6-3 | TGTGCCAGCAGTTATGGGGGGCGGTCTCCCCAGCATTTT | CASSYGGRSPQHF
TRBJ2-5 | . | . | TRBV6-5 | TGTGCCAGCAGGCCGACCGGAGAAGAGACCCAGTACTTC | CASRPTGEETQYF
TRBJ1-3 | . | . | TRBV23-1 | TGCGCCAGCACTCACTCAGGGATCCCTGGAAACACCATATATTTT | CASTHSGIPGNTIYF
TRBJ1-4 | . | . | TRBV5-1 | TGCGCCAGCAGCTTGGAGGGGTCAGCAACTAATGAAAAACTGTTTTTT | CASSLEGSATNEKLFF
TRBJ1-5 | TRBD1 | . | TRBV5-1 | TGCGCCAGCAGCTTACAGGACAGGGAAAAGCAGCCCCAGCATTTT | CASSLQDREKQPQHF
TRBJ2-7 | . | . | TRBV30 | TGTGCCTGGATGGTCTCCGGGCCCTACATCTCCTACGAGCAGTACTTC | CAWMVSGPYISYEQYF
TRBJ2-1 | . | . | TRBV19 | TGTGCCAGTAGTATCGAGCGTCGTAGAAATGAGCAGTTCTTC | CASSIERRRNEQFF
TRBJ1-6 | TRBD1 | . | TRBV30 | TGTGCCTGGAGTACGGGACAGGGGATTTTCCACTTT | CAWSTGQGIFHF
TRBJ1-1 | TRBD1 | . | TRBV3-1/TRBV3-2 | TGTGCCAGCAGCATAGACAGGGGTGGGAACACTGAAGCTTTCTTT | CASSIDRGGNTEAFF
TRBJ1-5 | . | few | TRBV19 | TGTGCCAGTAGGTGGCAGGGAGAAGGGGCCCAGCATTTT | CASRWQGEGAQHF
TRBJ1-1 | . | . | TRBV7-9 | TGTGCCAGTCTCGGGCAGCCGAACACTGAAGCTTTCTTT | CASLGQPNTEAFF
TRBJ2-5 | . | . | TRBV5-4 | TGTGCCAGCAGCTTAGCGCCAGCAGACCAAGAGACCCAGTACTTC | CASSLAPADQETQYF
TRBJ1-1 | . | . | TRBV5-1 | TGCGCCAGCAGCCCACCCCTACAGCGCATGAACACTGAAGCTTTCTTT | CASSPPLQRMNTEAFF
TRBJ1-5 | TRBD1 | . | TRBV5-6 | TGTGCCAGCAGCCCCGGGACAGGGAGTGACAATCAGCCCCAGCATTTT | CASSPGTGSDNQPQHF
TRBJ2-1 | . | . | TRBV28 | TGTGCCAGCAGTTTACGGGGCGCGGGAAACAATGAGCAGTTCTTC | CASSLRGAGNNEQFF
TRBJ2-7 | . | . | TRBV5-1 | TGCGCCAGCAGTTTTTTAAGATCCTACGAGCAGTACTTC | CASSFLRSYEQYF
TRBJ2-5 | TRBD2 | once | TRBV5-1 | TGCGCCAGCAGCTCTGGTTTGGAGCGGGAGGCCAGAGAAGAGACCCAGTACTTC | CASSSGLEREAREETQYF
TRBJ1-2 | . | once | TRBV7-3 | TGTGCCAGCAGCTTAGAGGGGCGGGATTATGGCTACACCTTC | CASSLEGRDYGYTF
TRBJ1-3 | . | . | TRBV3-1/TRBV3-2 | TGTGCCAGCAGCCTCAGCGAAAACACCATATATTTT | CASSLSENTIYF
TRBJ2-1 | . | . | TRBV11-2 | TGTGCCAGCAGCCTACAGGGAGGATCTGCCAATGAGCAGTTCTTC | CASSLQGGSANEQFF
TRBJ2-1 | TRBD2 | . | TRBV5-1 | TGCGCCAGCAGCTCCGGACTAGTTTTGAATGAGCAGTTCTTC | CASSSGLVLNEQFF
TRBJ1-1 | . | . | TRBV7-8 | TGTGCCAGCAGCGGGACGGGCACTGAAGCTTTCTTT | CASSGTGTEAFF
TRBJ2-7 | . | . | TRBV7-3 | TGTGCCAGCAGCTTAAAATCGAGTTCTTCCTACGAGCAGTACTTC | CASSLKSSSSYEQYF
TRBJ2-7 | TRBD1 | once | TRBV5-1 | TGCGCCAGCAGCCAAGGACAGGCCTACGAGCAGTACTTC | CASSQGQAYEQYF
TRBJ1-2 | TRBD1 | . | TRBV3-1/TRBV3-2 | TGTGCCAGCAGCCAAGGTTCTGGGACAGCCAGTAGCTACACCTTC | CASSQGSGTASSYTF
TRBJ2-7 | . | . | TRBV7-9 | TGTGCCAGCAGCGCGCGGACTAACCGCGAGCAGTACTTC | CASSARTNREQYF
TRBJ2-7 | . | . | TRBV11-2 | TGTGCCAGCAGCCGTCCTTCCTTGGAGCAGTACTTC | CASSRPSLEQYF
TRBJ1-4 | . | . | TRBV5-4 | TGTGCCAGCAGCTTGGGGCAGGGGAAGACTGAAAAACTGTTTTTT | CASSLGQGKTEKLFF
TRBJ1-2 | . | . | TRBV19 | TGTGCCAGTATAGGGGGGCGCGTCTATGGCTACACCTTC | CASIGGRVYGYTF
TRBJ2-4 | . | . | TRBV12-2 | TGTGCAAGTCGCTTAGGGCTAGCCAAAAACATTCAGTACTTC | CASRLGLAKNIQYF
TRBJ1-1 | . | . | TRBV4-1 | TGCGCCAGCAGCAACAGGGCCCTTAACACTGAAGCTTTCTTT | CASSNRALNTEAFF
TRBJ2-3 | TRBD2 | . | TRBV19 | TGTGCCAGTTCAGGGAGACTAGCGGGTGGGTCCACAGATACGCAGTATTTT | CASSGRLAGGSTDTQYF
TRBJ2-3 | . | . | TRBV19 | TGTGCCAGTAGTAGCCCCCTAGGTCTTGCGCGGTTCACAGATACGCAGTATTTT | CASSSPLGLARFTDTQYF
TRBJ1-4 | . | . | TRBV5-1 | TGCGCCAGCACCACGGGACGGCCTAATGAAAAACTGTTTTTT | CASTTGRPNEKLFF
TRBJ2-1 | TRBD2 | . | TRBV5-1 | TGCGCCAGCAGACCCCGGACTAGCGGGTACAATGAGCAGTTCTTC | CASRPRTSGYNEQFF